This T cell receptor beta chain came from a study of shared clonotypes between healthy human individuals. TCRdb's table, derived via immunoSEQ multiplex PCR, lists solely in-frame clones and lacks some. The table shows more than 2,000,000 clones, with around 90% occurring only once. A word on this clone: Antigen specificity is unknown.

Donors, healthy HIV-negative adults, lacked recent acute infections or vaccinations. CDR3 length: 14 amino acids. Germline CDR1 and CDR2: GTSNPN and SVGIG (reference sequence). V lost 2 bases and J 4 bases, leaving 14 bases between the germline ends. Notes on the study in general: Some clonotypes were shared by all four sorted-subset donors, while others were not shared. The non-shared ones had lower generation probabilities than the shared ones.

The source material was naive CD4+ T cells sorted from blood. Subset in this sample: CD45RA+ positively selected. The gene calls are TRBV30 and TRBJ1-2; D gene uncertain. The sequence was obtained from a young man in good health. The CDR3: CAWSPTLLAYGYTF. The CDR3 coding sequence is TGTGCCTGGAGTCCCACTCTCCTCGCCTATGGCTACACCTTC. The variable domain in full, with the rest retrieved from reference TRBV30 and TRBJ1-2, is SQTIHQWPATLVQPVGSPLSLECTVEGTSNPNLYWYRQAAGRGLQLLFYSVGIGQISSEVPQNLSASRPQDRQFILSSKKLLLSDSGFYLCAWSPTLLAYGYTFGSGTRLTVV.